This T cell receptor (beta chain) was sequenced during a study of cytomegalovirus exposure and HLA in healthy donors (TCRdb year 2017). About the study as a whole: According to an earlier analysis of 450 to 650 of the donors, some 180 million T cells yielded over 100 million unique TCR beta sequences and about 280 Gb of sequence data. Roughly 300 gigabases of sequencing data and 70 million to 100 million unique TCR sequences were included in an early release covering around 600 HLA-typed donors. Of the roughly 400 genotyped donors, 70% to 90% were placed in the genetic ancestry cluster associated with self-reported Caucasian donors. The study aimed to test whether cataloging public T cell receptors could reveal signatures of past pathogen exposure. The study used immunosequencing to profile the T cell repertoires of several hundred subjects and linked those repertoires to cytomegalovirus serostatus. Along with the approximately 620-subject first cohort, a separate validation cohort of over 90 different subjects was used. To predict cytomegalovirus infection status, the study combined high-throughput TCR immunosequencing, statistical association of individual TCRs with disease status, and machine learning. To study patterns of TCR occurrence, a later analysis re-analyzed previously published TCR beta repertoires from around 670 donors and added high-resolution HLA genotyping. In the later analysis, no new phenotypic data were used to find candidate immune exposures; instead, reliance was placed on TCR beta sequences and their occurrence across donors. To decide whether each TCR beta V gene segment behaved as functional or pseudogenic, an earlier analysis of some 540 of the donors relied on high-throughput TCR beta sequencing. Donor age, sex, ethnicity and CMV serostatus were compiled alongside the repertoire data. A later genetic analysis used genome-wide SNP genotypes for about 65% of the 666 donors, treating that subset as a discovery cohort. All discovery cohort repertoires had been generated on a single sequencing platform. Class I and class II HLA loci were covered by the typing at four-digit resolution. Typing coverage varied by locus: roughly 620-640 donors for A, B, C, DRB1 and DQB1; some 520 for DQA1; approximately 570 for DPA1; roughly 450 for DPB1. Several DR-DQ haplotypes were treated as single units for association and clustering because of strong linkage in the cohort. On average, about 240,000 unique TCR beta nucleotide sequences were sequenced per donor among a few hundred genotyped donors of the cohort, with roughly 18% of those sequences being non-productive. General conclusions and limits of the study: Roughly uniform sequencing depth across donors was assumed in presence/absence analyses, although this assumption may not hold. In a later analysis, TCR association rates were found to vary across HLA loci, with the most associated TCRs seen for DRB1 alleles and the fewest for HLA-C alleles. A later analysis found that HLA-associated TCR beta chains were more clonally expanded and had lower generation probabilities than equally common non-associated chains. A later analysis reported that several top co-occurrence clusters appeared linked to parvovirus B19, influenza, CMV and Epstein-Barr virus. The authors suggested that the approach could potentially be extended to other disease states and immunological phenotypes. Linkage disequilibrium might explain the correlated functional status among segregating V segments, but an unknown experimental factor could not be ruled out. The cohort was sequenced for TCR beta chains only, and without alpha or paired-chain data the features that could be detected were limited. A further reported finding was that TCR beta sequences accurately predicted the HLA-A and HLA-B alleles for most subjects in the first cohort. Because HLA typing was unavailable for some donors at each locus, only the typed subset was used in association tests. When HLA alleles, especially DR and DQ, strongly co-occurred, TCR associations were difficult to assign to individual alleles. Some IMGT-functional V segments, including TRBV6-2 and TRBV6-3, could not be told apart with the 87-base-pair reads, so those segments were excluded. Across donors, most TCR sequences were observed very rarely, whereas some public TCRs were present in many individuals. Because counts were too low, about 18 rarely observed V segments, including chromosome 9 orphons, were excluded from the earlier analysis of 587 of the donors. In a later analysis, about 17,000 TCR beta sequences were associated with specific HLA alleles at a false discovery rate of 0.05. An earlier analysis of around 540 of the donors showed that most TCR beta V segments appeared in productive rearrangements either about 87% or about 30% of the time, which broadly matched IMGT annotations. In a later genetic analysis, a missense DCLRE1C variant was associated with V-gene and J-gene trimming of TCR beta chains, and the association was replicated in an independent cohort. According to a later genetic analysis, donors in an Asian-associated ancestry cluster had fewer N-insertions in productive TCRs than the approximately 700-donor mean. Immune exposure information for the cohort was limited to CMV serostatus. In the study, some 160 TCR beta chains were listed as associated with cytomegalovirus. Cytomegalovirus status was reported to be diagnosed by the classifier with high specificity and sensitivity in both the original and validation cohorts. A later analysis found that most CMV-associated TCR beta chains appeared HLA-restricted, with HLA associations seemingly driven largely by CMV exposure. The sequencing pipeline was judged likely to have produced a cluster of highly shared sequence variants as a technical artifact. A few of the identified cytomegalovirus-associated TCR beta chains were confirmed in vitro to be specific for cytomegalovirus antigens.

For this clone: The target of this receptor is not known. No base qualities exist here, and no much larger clone lies one base off it.

Receptor libraries were prepared by the immunoSEQ multiplex PCR assay. For the multiplex PCR, a mixture combining 60 forward primers for TCR Vbeta segments and 13 reverse primers for TCR Jbeta segments was used. A multiplex PCR assay on genomic DNA amplified the CDR3 region of rearranged TCR beta genes. The amplified TCR beta libraries were sequenced on the Illumina HiSeq System as 87-base-pair reads. On the study's bioinformatics: In a later analysis, 70 million to 95 million unique TCR beta chains were counted across the 650 to 750 repertoires, and roughly 11 million of these chains were shared by at least two donors. Raw reads were error-corrected and collapsed into unique sequences with a nearest-neighbor algorithm that merged closely related sequences to remove PCR and sequencing errors. CDR3 sequences were aligned to IMGT reference sequences to assign V, D and J gene segments. For a sequence to be retained, a match of at least six nucleotides was required to both a V gene segment and a J gene segment. Rearrangements were classified as productive when the CDR3 lacked stop codons and remained in frame with V and J, and all other rearrangements were classified as non-productive. Following IMGT convention, CDR3 was defined as the stretch from the second conserved V-encoded cysteine up to the conserved J-encoded phenylalanine. Sequences without an unambiguous match to a single V gene segment were excluded from the earlier analysis of about 630 of the donors. An earlier analysis of 587 of the donors called V segments functional above 56.7% productive rearrangements and segregating when the between-donor standard deviation exceeded 5%. A statistical classification framework was built to diagnose cytomegalovirus status from the catalog of TCR beta chain sequences. V and J gene assignment, in a later analysis, came from comparing TCR nucleotide sequences with IMGT/GENE-DB human TR gene sequences. The TCRdist pipeline was used in a later analysis to assign CDR3 sequences and most-parsimonious VDJ recombination scenarios. In a later analysis, each TCR beta chain was defined by its CDR3 amino acid sequence together with its V-gene family, and reads without a unique V-gene family were excluded. A later analysis removed several hundred highly shared, low-generation-probability nucleotide sequences to deal with suspected cross-contamination and a sequencing artifact. A later analysis calculated a clonal expansion index for each public chain from normalized within-repertoire ranks of inferred template counts. Generation probabilities in a later analysis came from a VDJ recombination model fitted to out-of-frame rearrangements, and those results were checked against IGoR. In a later analysis, hypergeometric tests were used to score TCR-TCR, TCR-HLA and TCR-CMV co-occurrence, with a repertoire-size bias correction applied to TCR pairs. To estimate false discovery rates, a later analysis permuted the HLA or CMV assignments 20 times. In a later analysis, co-occurring TCRs were grouped with DBSCAN, and TCRdist sequence similarity was added when clustering was performed within HLA-allele-positive subsets. Co-occurrence clustering excluded repertoires with fewer than 30,000 or more than 120,000 public chains, plus five with anomalous nucleotide sharing. TCRdb obtained this table from immuneACCESS and retained in-frame rearrangements with V and J assigned. These tables miss some clones; where compared with another copy, unresolved V genes account for less than half of the shortfall, and the remainder is unexplained. V and J calls and clone size are as listed in that table; D and trimming were resolved from the DNA. The sample contains some 170,000 clones, 71% of them found a single time. The leading ten clones occupy over 2.5% of the sample.

The cohort comprised approximately 700 healthy bone marrow donors. At the time of sampling, all cohort members were nominally healthy, though unrecorded immune exposures were likely present. The donor was CMV seronegative and belonged to the group of several hundred seronegative cohort members. Each donor provided a peripheral blood sample, and peripheral blood mononuclear cells were used for TCR beta sequencing. Genomic DNA was extracted from the blood cell samples with the Qiagen DNeasy Blood Extraction Kit. CDR1 and CDR2, per the germline V gene, are SGHNT and YENEEA. Counted from cysteine to phenylalanine, this CDR3 has 17 amino acids. The kept DNA is CDR3 alone, 51 bases in frame from the first base. Clipping removes 5 bases from V and 6 bases from J, with 14 as the unmatched junction base count.

This clonotype was sampled from a woman aged 30 to 39 in good health and CMV-seronegative. The rearranged chain carries TRBV11-3 and TRBJ1-5; 9 bases in between match TRBD1. Sequencing was performed on PBMCs. The CDR3 region: CASSRSPGQGWGQPQHF. The sequenced DNA: TGTGCCAGCAGCCGATCTCCGGGACAGGGATGGGGTCAGCCCCAGCATTTT.